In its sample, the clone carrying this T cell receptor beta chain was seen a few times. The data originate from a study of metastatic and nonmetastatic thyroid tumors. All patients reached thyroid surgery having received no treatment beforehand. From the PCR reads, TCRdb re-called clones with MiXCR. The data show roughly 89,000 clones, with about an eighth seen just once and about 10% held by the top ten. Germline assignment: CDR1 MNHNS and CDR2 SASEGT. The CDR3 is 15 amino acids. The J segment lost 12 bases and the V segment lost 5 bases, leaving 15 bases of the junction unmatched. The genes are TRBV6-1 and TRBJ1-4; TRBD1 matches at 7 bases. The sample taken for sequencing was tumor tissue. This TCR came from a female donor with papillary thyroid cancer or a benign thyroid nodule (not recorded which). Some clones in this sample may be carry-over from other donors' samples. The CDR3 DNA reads TGTGCCAGCAGTCCACAAACAGGGGCCCGGCAGGAACTGTTTTTT. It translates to CASSPQTGARQELFF.